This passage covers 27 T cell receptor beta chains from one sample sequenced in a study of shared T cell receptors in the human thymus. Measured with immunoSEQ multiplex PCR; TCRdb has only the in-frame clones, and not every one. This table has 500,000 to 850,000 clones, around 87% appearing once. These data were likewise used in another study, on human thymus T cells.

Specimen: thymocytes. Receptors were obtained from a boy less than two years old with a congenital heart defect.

The CDR3 sequence: CASSTYARNRSYGYTF. The CDR3 DNA is TGTGCCAGTAGTACATATGCCCGAAACAGGAGTTATGGCTACACCTTC. V gene TRBV19 combines with J gene TRBJ1-2; a weak D match, TRBD1 (5 bases). Germline CDR1 and CDR2: LNHDA and SQIVND (reference sequence). The CDR3 consists of 16 residues. Trimming left V 4 bases short and J 5 bases short, with 20 bases between.

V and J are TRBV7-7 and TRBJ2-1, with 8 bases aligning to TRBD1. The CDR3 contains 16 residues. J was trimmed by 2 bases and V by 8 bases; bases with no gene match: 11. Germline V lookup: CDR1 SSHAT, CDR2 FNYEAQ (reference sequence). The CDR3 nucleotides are TGTGCCAGCGGTCTGACCGGGACAGGTCCCTACAATGAGCAGTTCTTC. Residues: CASGLTGTGPYNEQFF.

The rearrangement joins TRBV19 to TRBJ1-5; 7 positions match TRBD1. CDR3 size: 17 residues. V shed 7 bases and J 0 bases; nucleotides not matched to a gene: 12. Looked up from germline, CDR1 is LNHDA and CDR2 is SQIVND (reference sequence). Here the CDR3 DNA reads TGTGCCAGTAACTTCAAGGACAGGCCGAATAGCAATCAGCCCCAGCATTTT. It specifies CASNFKDRPNSNQPQHF.

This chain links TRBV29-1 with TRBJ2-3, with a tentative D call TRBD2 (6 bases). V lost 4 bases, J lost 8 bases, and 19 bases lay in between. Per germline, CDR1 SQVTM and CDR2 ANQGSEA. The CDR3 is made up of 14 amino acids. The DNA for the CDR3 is TGCAGCGTTGGGGGGGACCTCCTTCTGGGTACGCAGTATTTT. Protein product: CSVGGDLLLGTQYF.

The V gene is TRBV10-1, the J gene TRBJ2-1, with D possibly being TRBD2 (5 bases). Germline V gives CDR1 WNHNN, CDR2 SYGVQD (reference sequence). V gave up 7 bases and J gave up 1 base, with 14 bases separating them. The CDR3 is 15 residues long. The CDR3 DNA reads TGCGCCAGCACGACGGGGAATGGGTCCTACAATGAGCAGTTCTTC. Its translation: CASTTGNGSYNEQFF.

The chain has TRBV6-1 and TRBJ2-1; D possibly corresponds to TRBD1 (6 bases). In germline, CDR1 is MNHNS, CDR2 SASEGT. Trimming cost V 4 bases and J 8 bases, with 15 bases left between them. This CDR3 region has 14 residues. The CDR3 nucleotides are TGTGCCAGCAGTGCGGACAGTTCGATTGATGAGCAGTTCTTC. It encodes CASSADSSIDEQFF.

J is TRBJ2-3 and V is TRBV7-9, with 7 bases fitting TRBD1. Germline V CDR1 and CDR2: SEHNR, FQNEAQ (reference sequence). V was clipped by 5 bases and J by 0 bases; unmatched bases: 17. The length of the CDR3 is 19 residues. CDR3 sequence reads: CASSHLTGLVRTSTDTQYF. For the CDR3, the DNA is TGTGCCAGCAGCCACCTGACAGGGTTAGTCCGAACTAGCACAGATACGCAGTATTTT. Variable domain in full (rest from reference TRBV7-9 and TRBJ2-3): DTGVSQNPRHKITKRGQNVTFRCDPISEHNRLYWYRQTLGQGPEFLTYFQNEAQLEKSRLLSDRFSAERPKGSFSTLEIQRTEQGDSAMYLCASSHLTGLVRTSTDTQYFGPGTRLTVL.

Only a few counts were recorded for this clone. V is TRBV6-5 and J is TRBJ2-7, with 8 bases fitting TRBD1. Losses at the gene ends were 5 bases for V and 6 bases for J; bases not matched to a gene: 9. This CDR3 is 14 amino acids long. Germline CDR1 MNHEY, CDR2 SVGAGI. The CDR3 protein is CASSPGQATAEQYF. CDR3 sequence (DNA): TGTGCCAGCAGTCCGGGACAGGCAACCGCCGAGCAGTACTTC.

The chain's CDR3 is CASSYSGTSEGNEQFF. The CDR3 DNA reads as TGTGCCAGCAGTTACTCGGGGACTAGTGAAGGGAATGAGCAGTTCTTC. The chain employs TRBV6-5 and TRBJ2-1; 8 positions agree with TRBD2. The length of the CDR3 is 16 residues. Germline loops: CDR1 MNHEY, CDR2 SVGAGI. V dropped 0 bases and J dropped 7; count of bases not matched to a gene: 8.

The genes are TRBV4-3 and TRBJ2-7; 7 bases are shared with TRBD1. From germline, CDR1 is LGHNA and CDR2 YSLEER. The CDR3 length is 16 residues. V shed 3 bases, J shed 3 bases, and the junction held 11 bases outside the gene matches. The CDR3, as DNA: TGCGCCAGCAGCCACTCCTACAGGGGAAATGGCTACGAGCAGTACTTC. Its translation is CASSHSYRGNGYEQYF.

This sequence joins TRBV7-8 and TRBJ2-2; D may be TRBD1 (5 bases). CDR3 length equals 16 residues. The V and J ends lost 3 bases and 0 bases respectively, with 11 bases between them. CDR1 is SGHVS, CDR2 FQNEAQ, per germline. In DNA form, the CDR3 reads TGTGCCAGCAGCTTCGAAGACAGATCGAACACCGGGGAGCTGTTTTTT. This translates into CASSFEDRSNTGELFF.

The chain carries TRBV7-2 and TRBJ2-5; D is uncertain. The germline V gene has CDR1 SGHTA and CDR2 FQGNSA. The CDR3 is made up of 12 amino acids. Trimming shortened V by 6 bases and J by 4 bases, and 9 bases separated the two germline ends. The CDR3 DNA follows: TGTGCCAGCAGATACCTAGGAGAGACCCAGTACTTC. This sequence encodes CASRYLGETQYF. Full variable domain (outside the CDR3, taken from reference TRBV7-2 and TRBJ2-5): GAGVSQSPSNKVTEKGKDVELRCDPISGHTALYWYRQSLGQGLEFLIYFQGNSAPDKSGLPSDRFSAERTGGSVSTLTIQRTQQEDSAVYLCASRYLGETQYFGPGTRLLVL.

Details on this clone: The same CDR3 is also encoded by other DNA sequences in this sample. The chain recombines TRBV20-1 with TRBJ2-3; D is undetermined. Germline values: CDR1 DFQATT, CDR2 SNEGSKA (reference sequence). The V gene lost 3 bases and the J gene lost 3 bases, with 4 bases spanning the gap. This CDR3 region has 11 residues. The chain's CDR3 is CSASPTDTQYF. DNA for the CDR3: TGCAGTGCTAGTCCTACAGATACGCAGTATTTT.

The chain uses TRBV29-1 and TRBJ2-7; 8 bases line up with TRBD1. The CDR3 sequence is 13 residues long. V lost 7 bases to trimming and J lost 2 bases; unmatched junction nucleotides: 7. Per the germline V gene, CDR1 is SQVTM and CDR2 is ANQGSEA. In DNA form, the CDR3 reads TGCAGCGCTAGGACAGGGAGAACCTACGAGCAGTACTTC. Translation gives CSARTGRTYEQYF.

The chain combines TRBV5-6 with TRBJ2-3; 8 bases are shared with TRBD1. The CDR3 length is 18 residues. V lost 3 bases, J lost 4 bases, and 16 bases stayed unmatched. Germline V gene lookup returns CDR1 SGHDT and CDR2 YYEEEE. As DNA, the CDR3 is TGTGCCAGCAGCTCAAGGAGGACAGGGAAAGGGGTAGCAGATACGCAGTATTTT. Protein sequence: CASSSRRTGKGVADTQYF.

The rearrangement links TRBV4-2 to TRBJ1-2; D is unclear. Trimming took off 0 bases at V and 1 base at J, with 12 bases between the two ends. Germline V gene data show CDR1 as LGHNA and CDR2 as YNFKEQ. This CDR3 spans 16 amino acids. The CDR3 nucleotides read TGTGCCAGCAGCCAAGATTCCCACACCAGTAACTATGGCTACACCTTC. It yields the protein CASSQDSHTSNYGYTF.

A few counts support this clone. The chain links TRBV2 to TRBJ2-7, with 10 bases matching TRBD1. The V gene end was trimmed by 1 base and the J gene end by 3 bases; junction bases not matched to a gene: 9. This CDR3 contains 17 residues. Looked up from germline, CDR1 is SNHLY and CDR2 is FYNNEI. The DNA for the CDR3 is TGTGCCAGCAGTGAAGTAGGGCGGACAGGGGGGATCTACGAGCAGTACTTC. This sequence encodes CASSEVGRTGGIYEQYF.

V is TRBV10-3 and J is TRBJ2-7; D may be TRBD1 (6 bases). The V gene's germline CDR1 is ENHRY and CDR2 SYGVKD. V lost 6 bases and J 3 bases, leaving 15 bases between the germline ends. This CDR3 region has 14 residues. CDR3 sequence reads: CAISRTGLVYEQYF. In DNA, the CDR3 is TGTGCCATCAGCCGCACAGGGTTGGTCTACGAGCAGTACTTC.

The CDR3 DNA sequence: TGTGCCAGCAGCTTAGTAGGACAGGGAAACTCTGGAAACACCATATATTTT. Translation gives CASSLVGQGNSGNTIYF. J is TRBJ1-3 and V is TRBV7-9; TRBD1 agrees at 8 bases. With 1 base clipped from V and 0 bases from J, the junction kept 5 bases outside the gene matches. The germline gives CDR1 SEHNR, CDR2 FQNEAQ (reference sequence). This CDR3 comprises 17 residues.

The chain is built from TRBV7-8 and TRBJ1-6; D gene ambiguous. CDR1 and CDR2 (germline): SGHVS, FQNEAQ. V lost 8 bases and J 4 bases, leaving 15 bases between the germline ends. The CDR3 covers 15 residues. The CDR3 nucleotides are TGTGCCAGCGCAATGAGGGCTTTATATAATTCACCCCTCCACTTT. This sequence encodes CASAMRALYNSPLHF.

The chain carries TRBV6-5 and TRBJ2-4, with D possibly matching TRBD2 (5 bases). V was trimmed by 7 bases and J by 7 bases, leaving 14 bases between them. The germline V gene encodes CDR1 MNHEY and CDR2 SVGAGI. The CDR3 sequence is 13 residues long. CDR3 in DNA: TGTGCCAGCACCAGAGGGCCCGGGAACATTCAGTACTTC. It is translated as CASTRGPGNIQYF.

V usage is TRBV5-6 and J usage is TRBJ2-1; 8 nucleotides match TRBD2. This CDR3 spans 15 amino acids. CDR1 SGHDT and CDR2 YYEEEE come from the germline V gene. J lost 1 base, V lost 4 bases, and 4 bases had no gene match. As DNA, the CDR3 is TGTGCCAGCAGCGAAACTAGCGGTTCCTACAATGAGCAGTTCTTC. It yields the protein CASSETSGSYNEQFF.

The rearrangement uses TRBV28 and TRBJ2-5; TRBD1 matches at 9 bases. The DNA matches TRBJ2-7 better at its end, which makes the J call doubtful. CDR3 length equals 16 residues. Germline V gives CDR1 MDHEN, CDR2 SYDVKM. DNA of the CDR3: TGTGCCAGCAGTTCAATGTGGACAGGGGACTCCTACGAGCAGTACTTC. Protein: CASSSMWTGDSYEQYF.

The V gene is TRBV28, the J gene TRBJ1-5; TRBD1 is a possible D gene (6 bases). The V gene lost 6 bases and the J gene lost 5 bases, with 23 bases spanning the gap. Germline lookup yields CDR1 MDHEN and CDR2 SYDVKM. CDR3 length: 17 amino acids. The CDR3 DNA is TGTGCCAGCAGCTTTCCCACTCTACAGGGCCCCCATCAGCCCCAGCATTTT. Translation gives CASSFPTLQGPHQPQHF. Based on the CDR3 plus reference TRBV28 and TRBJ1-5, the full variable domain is DVKVTQSSRYLVKRTGEKVFLECVQDMDHENMFWYRQDPGLGLRLIYFSYDVKMKEKGDIPEGYSVSREKKERFSLILESASTNQTSMYLCASSFPTLQGPHQPQHFGDGTRLSIL.

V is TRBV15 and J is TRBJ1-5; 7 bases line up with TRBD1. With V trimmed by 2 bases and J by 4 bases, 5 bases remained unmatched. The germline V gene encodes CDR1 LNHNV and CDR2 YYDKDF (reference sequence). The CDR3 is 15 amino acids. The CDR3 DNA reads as TGTGCCACCAGCAGAAACAGGGGCCCAAATCAGCCCCAGCATTTT. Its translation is CATSRNRGPNQPQHF.

The CDR3 bases are TGTGCCAGCAGCCATGCGGGGGGGCCGGATGATACGCAGTATTTT. This translates into CASSHAGGPDDTQYF. This chain connects TRBV4-2 to TRBJ2-3; 9 bases map to TRBD2. CDR3 length equals 15 residues. Germline CDR1 LGHNA, CDR2 YNFKEQ. With 3 bases clipped from V and 6 bases from J, the junction kept 7 bases outside the gene matches.

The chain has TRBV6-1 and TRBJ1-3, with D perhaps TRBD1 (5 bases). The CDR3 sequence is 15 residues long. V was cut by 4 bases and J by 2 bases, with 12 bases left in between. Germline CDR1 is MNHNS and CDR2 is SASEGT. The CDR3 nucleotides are TGTGCCAGCAGTGCTCAGGGAAACACTGGAAACACCATATATTTT. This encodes CASSAQGNTGNTIYF.